The next 31 T cell receptor beta chains were all read from a single sample in a study of OX40 agonist ivuxolimab in advanced cancers. The repertoire was sequenced with immunoSEQ multiplex PCR; TCRdb's copy has only in-frame clones and lacks some. This sample has 72,000 or so clones, with 80% to 90% found just once. The input for sequencing was CD4+ or CD8+ T cells sorted from blood, taken in a trial of the OX40 agonist ivuxolimab. These TCRs come from an adult with an advanced solid tumor such as melanoma, head and neck, liver or kidney cancer.

J is TRBJ1-4 and V is TRBV4-3, with D hard to call. CDR3 length: 16 residues. Germline V lookup: CDR1 LGHNA, CDR2 YSLEER. The V gene lost 0 bases and the J gene lost 6 bases, with 14 bases spanning the gap. The CDR3 region is CASSQDGGRVDEKLFF. Here the CDR3 DNA reads TGCGCCAGCAGCCAAGACGGCGGGAGGGTTGATGAAAAACTGTTTTTT.

The rearrangement links TRBV5-4 to TRBJ1-1; no firm D call. Between the trimmed V and J ends, which lost 3 bases and 1 base, there was a span of 4 bases. Looked up from germline, CDR1 is SGHNT and CDR2 is YYREEE (reference sequence). This CDR3 has 12 residues. The CDR3: CASSSGNTEAFF. CDR3 sequence (DNA): TGTGCCAGCAGCTCTGGGAACACTGAAGCTTTCTTT.

This chain connects TRBV7-9 to TRBJ2-7, with a weak D call TRBD1 (6 bases). This CDR3 has 14 amino acids. V lost 0 bases and J 2 bases, leaving 8 bases between the germline ends. Germline assignment: CDR1 SEHNR and CDR2 FQNEAQ (reference sequence). CDR3 loop: CASSLAGQTYEQYF. CDR3 in DNA: TGTGCCAGCAGCTTAGCCGGACAGACCTACGAGCAGTACTTC.

This chain connects TRBV19 to TRBJ1-1, with D unresolved. CDR3 length: 12 residues. With 3 bases removed from V and 5 bases from J, the gap between germline ends came to 7 bases. Per germline, CDR1 LNHDA and CDR2 SQIVND (reference sequence). The CDR3 sequence is CASSMEGTEAFF. CDR3 nucleotides: TGTGCCAGTAGTATGGAGGGTACTGAAGCTTTCTTT.

This chain connects TRBV30 to TRBJ1-5; weak D call: TRBD1 (5 bases). Germline V lookup: CDR1 GTSNPN, CDR2 SVGIG (reference sequence). The V end lost 4 bases, the J end lost 0 bases, and 7 bases lay between the germline ends. The CDR3 length is 13 residues. The CDR3 sequence is CAWTGNSNQPQHF. The CDR3 DNA is TGTGCCTGGACAGGGAATAGCAATCAGCCCCAGCATTTT.

The chain uses TRBV6-6 and TRBJ1-6, with 10 positions matching TRBD1. The CDR3 length is 15 residues. Germline V gene lookup returns CDR1 MNHNY and CDR2 SVGAGI (reference sequence). The J segment lost 8 bases and the V segment lost 4 bases, leaving 5 bases of the junction unmatched. CDR3: CASSSPGQGYSPLHF. The CDR3 coding sequence is TGTGCCAGCAGTTCGCCGGGACAGGGGTATTCACCCCTCCACTTT.

The rearrangement joins TRBV10-2 to TRBJ2-6; D unresolved. This CDR3 region has 17 residues. Deletions cut 0 bases from V and 2 bases from J, with 11 bases between. CDR1 and CDR2 from the germline V gene are WSHSY and SAAADI. The DNA of the CDR3 is TGCGCCAGCAGTGAGTCGATATTTAGGGCTGGGGCCAACGTCCTGACTTTC. As protein: CASSESIFRAGANVLTF.

V is TRBV28 and J is TRBJ2-2; 7 positions agree with TRBD2. V shed 11 bases and J 7 bases; nucleotides not matched to a gene: 7. CDR1 MDHEN and CDR2 SYDVKM come from the germline V gene. The CDR3 extends over 12 amino acids. The CDR3 nucleotides read TGTGCCGGCCGTGGGGAGGGCGGGGAGCTGTTTTTT. Its protein product is CAGRGEGGELFF.

The chain is built from TRBV5-6 and TRBJ1-2; tentatively, D is TRBD1 (6 bases). The V gene lost 4 bases and the J gene lost 4 bases, with 14 bases spanning the gap. This CDR3 spans 14 amino acids. From germline, CDR1 is SGHDT and CDR2 YYEEEE. The CDR3 reads CASSRGQTSYGYTF. CDR3 nucleotide sequence: TGTGCCAGCAGCCGTGGACAGACTTCCTATGGCTACACCTTC.

J is TRBJ1-4 and V is TRBV28; the match to TRBD1 covers 7 bases. Germline CDR1 reads MDHEN; CDR2 reads SYDVKM. The CDR3 consists of 15 residues. The J segment lost 5 bases and the V segment lost 4 bases, leaving 7 bases of the junction unmatched. As DNA, the CDR3 is TGTGCCAGCAGTTCTCCCGGGACAGCAAATGAAAAACTGTTTTTT. Translated: CASSSPGTANEKLFF.

This clone has more than one count but fewer than ten. The V call is TRBV6-5, the J call TRBJ1-1; no clear D. Trimming removed 5 bases at V and 0 bases at J, with 7 bases between. The CDR3 loop spans 13 amino acids. Per germline, CDR1 MNHEY and CDR2 SVGAGI. In nucleotides, the CDR3 is TGTGCCAGCAGTGGCGAGATGAACACTGAAGCTTTCTTT. Amino acids: CASSGEMNTEAFF.

The V call is TRBV6-6, the J call TRBJ2-7, with 11 bases that match TRBD1. Germline trimming cut 10 bases from V and 6 bases from J; bases unmatched to any gene: 5. The CDR3 is made up of 12 amino acids. Looked up from germline, CDR1 is MNHNY and CDR2 is SVGAGI (reference sequence). The CDR3 DNA is TGTGCCACCCGGACAGGGGGCCCCGAGCAGTACTTC. Amino acid sequence: CATRTGGPEQYF.

DNA for the CDR3: TGCGCCAGCAGCCAAGATTATGGCGGGGGTAGCTCCTACGAGCAGTACTTC. Translation: CASSQDYGGGSSYEQYF. The chain links TRBV4-3 to TRBJ2-7, with 7 bases lining up with TRBD2. CDR3 length: 17 residues. V lost 0 bases, J lost 0 bases, and 8 bases stayed unmatched. Germline CDR1 is LGHNA and CDR2 is YSLEER.

The genes are TRBV7-2 and TRBJ2-7; maybe TRBD2 (6 bases). In germline, CDR1 is SGHTA, CDR2 FQGNSA. The CDR3 has 14 residues. Trimming left V 3 bases short and J 6 bases short, with 15 bases between. The CDR3 is CASSLEARGLEQYF. The CDR3 DNA reads as TGTGCCAGCAGCTTGGAAGCGCGGGGACTCGAGCAGTACTTC. Looking up the rest from reference TRBV7-2 and TRBJ2-7 gives the full variable domain: GAGVSQSPSNKVTEKGKDVELRCDPISGHTALYWYRQSLGQGLEFLIYFQGNSAPDKSGLPSDRFSAERTGGSVSTLTIQRTQQEDSAVYLCASSLEARGLEQYFGPGTRLTVT.

This clone has just one count. V and J are TRBV27 and TRBJ2-5; 11 positions agree with TRBD1. Germline loops: CDR1 MNHEY, CDR2 SMNVEV (reference sequence). The CDR3 contains 15 residues. The ends lost 5 bases at V and 10 bases at J; junction bases unmatched: 12. This chain's CDR3 is CASSGRTGGKRNQYF. DNA for the CDR3: TGTGCCAGCAGTGGGCGGACAGGGGGCAAGAGGAACCAGTACTTC.

This clone was found once. The chain recombines TRBV6-5 with TRBJ2-7; no definite D call. Germline V gives CDR1 MNHEY, CDR2 SVGAGI. Between the trimmed V and J ends, which lost 6 bases and 6 bases, there was a span of 15 bases. The CDR3 is 13 amino acids. CDR3 bases: TGTGCCAGCAGCACCGGGTCCGTTCGCGAGCAGTACTTC. This sequence encodes CASSTGSVREQYF.

The chain links TRBV4-3 to TRBJ2-3; 7 nucleotides agree with TRBD2. CDR3 size: 14 residues. From germline, CDR1 is LGHNA and CDR2 YSLEER. The ends lost 4 bases at V and 3 bases at J; junction bases unmatched: 4. The CDR3 nucleotides are TGCGCCAGCAGCCCGCGGGACTATACAGATACGCAGTATTTT. Translating gives CASSPRDYTDTQYF.

This chain uses TRBV5-1 with TRBJ1-6; D ambiguous. CDR1 SGHRS and CDR2 YFSETQ come from the germline V gene. This CDR3 has 15 residues. The V end lost 4 bases, the J end lost 10 bases, and 18 bases lay between the germline ends. Here the CDR3 reads CASSPERIRNSPLHF. DNA for the CDR3: TGCGCCAGCAGCCCCGAGCGGATAAGGAACTCACCCCTCCACTTT.

The CDR3 region is CASRSVADTQYF. In DNA form, the CDR3 reads TGTGCCAGCAGATCGGTGGCAGATACGCAGTATTTT. V usage is TRBV27 and J usage is TRBJ2-3; D gene unclear. Trimming removed 6 bases from V and 4 bases from J, with 8 bases in between. Germline V lookup: CDR1 MNHEY, CDR2 SMNVEV (reference sequence). The CDR3 has 12 amino acids.

In nucleotides, the CDR3 is TGTGCCAGCTCTAGGACGGGGGAAGAAGCTTTCTTT. Its translation: CASSRTGEEAFF. The chain employs TRBV18 and TRBJ1-1; D is perhaps TRBD1 (5 bases). CDR1 is KGHSH, CDR2 LQKENI, per germline. This CDR3 comprises 12 residues. V lost 6 bases and J lost 8, with 13 bases in between.

A few counts support this clone. The J gene is TRBJ1-2, the V gene TRBV2; perhaps TRBD1 as D (5 bases). This CDR3 is built from 14 residues. V lost 3 bases and J lost 2, with 10 bases in between. Germline lookup yields CDR1 SNHLY and CDR2 FYNNEI. CDR3 sequence (DNA): TGTGCCAGCAGTGATTGGAACAGGAACTATGGCTACACCTTC. Translating gives CASSDWNRNYGYTF. Full variable domain (outside the CDR3, taken from reference TRBV2 and TRBJ1-2): EPEVTQTPSHQVTQMGQEVILRCVPISNHLYFYWYRQILGQKVEFLVSFYNNEISEKSEIFDDQFSVERPDGSNFTLKIRSTKLEDSAMYFCASSDWNRNYGYTFGSGTRLTVV.

This chain links TRBV4-1 with TRBJ1-3; unclear D gene. V was pared by 1 base and J by 0 bases, with 4 bases between. This CDR3 is 14 amino acids long. Looked up from germline, CDR1 is MGHRA and CDR2 is YSYEKL. The CDR3 protein is CASSQGTSGNTIYF. The CDR3 region has the DNA TGCGCCAGCAGCCAAGGGACCTCTGGAAACACCATATATTTT.

The rearrangement uses TRBV5-1 and TRBJ1-6; TRBD1 matches at 7 bases. Losses at the gene ends were 3 bases for V and 0 bases for J; bases not matched to a gene: 6. CDR1 is SGHRS and CDR2 is YFSETQ in the germline V gene. The CDR3 has 17 amino acids. The CDR3 nucleotides read TGCGCCAGCAGCTCGGGACAGATAAGCTCCTATAATTCACCCCTCCACTTT. This sequence encodes CASSSGQISSYNSPLHF.

The chain joins TRBV6-5 to TRBJ1-6, with D tentatively TRBD1 (5 bases). Germline V gene sequence: CDR1 MNHEY, CDR2 SVGAGI. This CDR3 is 14 amino acids long. Trimming shortened V by 7 bases and J by 13 bases, and 20 bases separated the two germline ends. The CDR3 is CASIPDRDGQPLHF. The CDR3, as DNA: TGTGCCAGCATTCCCGACCGGGACGGGCAGCCCCTCCACTTT.

The chain is built from TRBV5-6 and TRBJ2-1; 12 bases map to TRBD1. V was pared by 4 bases and J by 11 bases, with 10 bases of the junction left unmatched. This CDR3 contains 15 residues. The germline CDR1 and CDR2 sequences are SGHDT and YYEEEE. The CDR3 DNA reads TGTGCCAGCAGCCGGCCGGGACAGGGGGCCGGTAAGCAGTTCTTC. This encodes CASSRPGQGAGKQFF.

The gene calls are TRBV18 and TRBJ1-5; TRBD1 might be the D (5 bases). The CDR3 contains 15 residues. Germline V gene sequence: CDR1 KGHSH, CDR2 LQKENI. Trimming removed 6 bases at V and 2 bases at J, with 14 bases between. The CDR3 here is CASSSGSYGNQPQHF. CDR3 nucleotides: TGTGCCAGCTCGTCAGGGTCCTACGGCAATCAGCCCCAGCATTTT.

The rearrangement joins TRBV5-4 to TRBJ2-7, with D possibly matching TRBD2 (6 bases). V lost 4 bases and J 4 bases, leaving 12 bases between the germline ends. Germline-derived CDR1 and CDR2 are SGHNT and YYREEE (reference sequence). This CDR3 spans 13 amino acids. CDR3: CASSDGTLYEQYF. Written as DNA, the CDR3 is TGTGCCAGCAGCGACGGGACTTTGTACGAGCAGTACTTC.

The rearrangement joins TRBV19 to TRBJ1-5; D might be TRBD1 (5 bases). In germline, CDR1 is LNHDA, CDR2 SQIVND (reference sequence). This CDR3 spans 13 amino acids. The V end lost 4 bases, the J end lost 5 bases, and 9 bases lay between the germline ends. The CDR3 nucleotides read TGTGCCAGTAGTACAAGGGGAGATCAGCCCCAGCATTTT. The encoded protein is CASSTRGDQPQHF.

V usage is TRBV5-4 and J usage is TRBJ2-5, with D hard to call. From germline, CDR1 is SGHNT and CDR2 YYREEE (reference sequence). The germline V and J ends were trimmed by 4 bases and 4 bases, with 11 bases remaining between them. The CDR3 length is 13 residues. CDR3 nucleotides: TGTGCCAGCAGCGTCCCCTCAGGAGAGACCCAGTACTTC. Protein sequence: CASSVPSGETQYF.

This chain joins TRBV11-2 and TRBJ2-1, with unresolved D. V was pared by 2 bases and J by 0 bases, with 11 bases between. The CDR3 is 16 residues long. Germline CDR1 and CDR2: SGHAT and FQNNGV. DNA of the CDR3: TGTGCCAGCAGCTTAAGGGCGGACGCCTCCTACAATGAGCAGTTCTTC. This encodes CASSLRADASYNEQFF. Using reference TRBV11-2 and TRBJ2-1 for the parts outside the CDR3, the full variable domain is EAGVAQSPRYKIIEKRQSVAFWCNPISGHATLYWYQQILGQGPKLLIQFQNNGVVDDSQLPKDRFSAERLKGVDSTLKIQPAKLEDSAVYLCASSLRADASYNEQFFGPGTRLTVL.

The chain carries TRBV4-3 and TRBJ2-2, with 7 bases that match TRBD2. The CDR3 length is 18 residues. Trimming removed 0 bases from V and 3 bases from J; junction bases left unmatched: 10. Germline assignment: CDR1 LGHNA and CDR2 YSLEER. The CDR3 nucleotides read TGCGCCAGCAGCCAAGAATCCCCGGGGAGGGACTACACCGGGGAGCTGTTTTTT. This encodes CASSQESPGRDYTGELFF.